The present T cell receptor beta chain was sequenced within a study of technical replicates of blood from a handful of donors. Profiling relied on immunoSEQ multiplex PCR, and the TCRdb table lists in-frame clones only, not all of them. The sample lists fewer than 80,000 clones, just over 85% seen once, with under 5.5% in the top ten. The junction had 5 bases not matched to a gene; V was cut back by 6 bases and J by 8 bases. Germline V gene data show CDR1 as SNHLY and CDR2 as FYNNEI. The CDR3 is 14 residues long. The TCR originated in a human donor in good health. Some clones in this sample may be carry-over from other donors' samples. The sample comprised PBMCs. The V gene is TRBV2, the J gene TRBJ1-6, with 9 nucleotides matching TRBD1. CDR3 sequence: CASSVQGAYSPLHF. CDR3 in DNA: TGTGCCAGCAGCGTACAGGGGGCCTATTCACCCCTCCACTTT.